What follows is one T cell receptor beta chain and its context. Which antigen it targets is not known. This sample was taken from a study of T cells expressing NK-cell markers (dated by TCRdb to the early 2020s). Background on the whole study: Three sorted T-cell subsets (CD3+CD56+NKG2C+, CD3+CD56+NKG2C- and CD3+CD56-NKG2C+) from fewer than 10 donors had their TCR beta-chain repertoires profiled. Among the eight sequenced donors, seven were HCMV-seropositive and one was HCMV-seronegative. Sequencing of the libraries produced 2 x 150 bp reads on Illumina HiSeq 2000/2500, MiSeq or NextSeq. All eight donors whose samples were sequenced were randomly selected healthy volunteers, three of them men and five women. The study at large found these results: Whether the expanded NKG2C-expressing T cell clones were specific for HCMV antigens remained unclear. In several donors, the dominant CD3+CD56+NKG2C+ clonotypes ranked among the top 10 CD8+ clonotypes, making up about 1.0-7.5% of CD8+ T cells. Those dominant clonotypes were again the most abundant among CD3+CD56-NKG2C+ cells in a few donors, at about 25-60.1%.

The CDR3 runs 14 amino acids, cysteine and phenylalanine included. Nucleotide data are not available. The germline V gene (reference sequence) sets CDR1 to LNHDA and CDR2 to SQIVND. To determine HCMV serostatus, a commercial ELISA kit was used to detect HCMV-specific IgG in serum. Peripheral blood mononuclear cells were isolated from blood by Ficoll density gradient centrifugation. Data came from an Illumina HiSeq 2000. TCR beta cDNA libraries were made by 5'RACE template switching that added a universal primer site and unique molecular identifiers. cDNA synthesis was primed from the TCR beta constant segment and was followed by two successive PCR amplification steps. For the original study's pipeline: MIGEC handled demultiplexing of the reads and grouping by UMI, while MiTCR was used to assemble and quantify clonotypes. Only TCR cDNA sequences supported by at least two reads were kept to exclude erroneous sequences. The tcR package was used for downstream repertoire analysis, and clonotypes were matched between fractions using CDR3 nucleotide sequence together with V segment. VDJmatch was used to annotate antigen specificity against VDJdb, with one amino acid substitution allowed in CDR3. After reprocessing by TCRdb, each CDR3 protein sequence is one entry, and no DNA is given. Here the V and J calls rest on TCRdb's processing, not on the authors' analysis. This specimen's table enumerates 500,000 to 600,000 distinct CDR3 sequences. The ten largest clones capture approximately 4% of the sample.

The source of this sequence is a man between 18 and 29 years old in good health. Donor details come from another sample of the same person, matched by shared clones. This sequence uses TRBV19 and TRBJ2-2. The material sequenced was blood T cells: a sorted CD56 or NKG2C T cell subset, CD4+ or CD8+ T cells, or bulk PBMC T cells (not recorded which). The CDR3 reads CASSISANTGELFF.